These 14 T cell receptor beta chains were all obtained from the same sample, sequenced in a study of blood T cell dynamics during melanoma immunotherapy. Stated time point: pre-treatment baseline. Data came from immunoSEQ multiplex PCR; TCRdb stores just in-frame clones and leaves some out. The table includes about 10,000 clones, around 87% detected once. The sequences come from blood, collected from a patient treated with checkpoint blockade. Source of these receptors: a human donor with melanoma.

The CDR3 region has the DNA TGTGCCAGCACCTTTACAAGGGGGCGGATTGTTGAGACCCAGTACTTC. Its translation is CASTFTRGRIVETQYF. The chain is built from TRBV27 and TRBJ2-5; 7 bases line up with TRBD1. Per germline, CDR1 MNHEY and CDR2 SMNVEV (reference sequence). V lost 7 bases, J lost 5 bases, and 16 bases stayed unmatched. The CDR3 has 16 amino acids.

The rearrangement joins TRBV7-9 to TRBJ2-3; D is unresolved. The germline V and J ends were trimmed by 5 bases and 2 bases, with 11 bases remaining between them. Germline V gene sequence: CDR1 SEHNR, CDR2 FQNEAQ (reference sequence). The CDR3 runs to 14 residues. CDR3 nucleotides: TGTGCCAGCAGCCCGGACCGCTCCACAGATACGCAGTATTTT. This translates into CASSPDRSTDTQYF.

V and J are TRBV6-4 and TRBJ1-2; D may be TRBD1 (6 bases). The germline V gene encodes CDR1 MRHNA and CDR2 SNTAGT. V lost 3 bases, J lost 5 bases, and 7 bases lay in between. The CDR3 totals 12 residues. The CDR3 is CASSEGGYGYTF. The DNA for the CDR3 is TGTGCCAGCAGTGAAGGGGGGTATGGCTACACCTTC.

V and J are TRBV30 and TRBJ1-2; 8 bases align to TRBD1. The V gene's germline CDR1 is GTSNPN and CDR2 SVGIG (reference sequence). Trimming removed 3 bases from V and 1 base from J; junction bases left unmatched: 4. CDR3 length: 14 residues. The CDR3 nucleotides read TGTGCCTGGAGCCGGACAGGGATTAACTATGGCTACACCTTC. Protein sequence: CAWSRTGINYGYTF.

V and J are TRBV19 and TRBJ2-1, with 11 bases matching TRBD1. CDR3 length: 15 residues. From germline, CDR1 is LNHDA and CDR2 SQIVND (reference sequence). V was clipped by 5 bases and J by 8 bases; unmatched bases: 8. CDR3 DNA: TGTGCCAGTAGTCCCGGACAGGGGGCGTGGGATGAGCAGTTCTTC. This codes for CASSPGQGAWDEQFF. The full variable domain, rest sourced from reference TRBV19 and TRBJ2-1, is DGGITQSPKYLFRKEGQNVTLSCEQNLNHDAMYWYRQDPGQGLRLIYYSQIVNDFQKGDIAEGYSVSREKKESFPLTVTSAQKNPTAFYLCASSPGQGAWDEQFFGPGTRLTVL.

The chain joins TRBV4-2 to TRBJ1-2; D gene ambiguous. V was clipped by 0 bases and J by 2 bases, with 7 bases between them. The germline gives CDR1 LGHNA, CDR2 YNFKEQ. This CDR3 has 14 amino acids. The CDR3 DNA reads TGTGCCAGCAGCCAAGAGGCACAGAACTATGGCTACACCTTC. This sequence encodes CASSQEAQNYGYTF.

V is TRBV7-8 and J is TRBJ1-1; a possible D gene is TRBD1 (6 bases). The germline V and J ends were trimmed by 5 bases and 1 base, with 8 bases remaining between them. The CDR3 runs to 13 residues. Germline V lookup: CDR1 SGHVS, CDR2 FQNEAQ. CDR3 sequence (DNA): TGTGCCAGCAGCGAGGGGGGGAACACTGAAGCTTTCTTT. Translating gives CASSEGGNTEAFF.

This clone was detected only a few times. The chain links TRBV2 to TRBJ1-1; tentatively, D is TRBD1 (5 bases). Germline V CDR1 and CDR2: SNHLY, FYNNEI. The CDR3 runs 14 residues. V lost 4 bases to trimming and J lost 2 bases, with 11 bases between them. CDR3 residues: CASSGWGPNTEAFF. The CDR3 DNA reads TGTGCCAGCAGTGGATGGGGCCCCAACACTGAAGCTTTCTTT. Supplemented by reference TRBV2 and TRBJ1-1, the full variable domain reads EPEVTQTPSHQVTQMGQEVILRCVPISNHLYFYWYRQILGQKVEFLVSFYNNEISEKSEIFDDQFSVERPDGSNFTLKIRSTKLEDSAMYFCASSGWGPNTEAFFGQGTRLTVV.

V and J are TRBV29-1 and TRBJ2-5; the D gene could be TRBD1 or TRBD2 (5 bases each). The CDR3 contains 14 residues. Germline CDR1 and CDR2: SQVTM and ANQGSEA. With 2 bases removed from V and 2 bases from J, the gap between germline ends came to 12 bases. For the CDR3, the DNA is TGCAGCGTTGAATTTACGGGGCCGCAAGAGACCCAGTACTTC. It specifies CSVEFTGPQETQYF.

The CDR3, as DNA: TGTGCCAGCAGTTTATCAGGACAGGGGAGAGGCTACGAGCAGTACTTC. This codes for CASSLSGQGRGYEQYF. The rearrangement uses TRBV27 and TRBJ2-7; 9 nucleotides align to TRBD1. With 0 bases clipped from V and 3 bases from J, the junction kept 6 bases outside the gene matches. The CDR3 is 16 residues long. Germline V CDR1 and CDR2: MNHEY, SMNVEV (reference sequence).

In DNA form, the CDR3 reads TGTGCCAGCAGCGGTCGGAGATCTGGGGCCAACGTCCTGACTTTC. Residues: CASSGRRSGANVLTF. V is TRBV7-9 and J is TRBJ2-6; D gene unclear. V lost 5 bases to trimming and J lost 1 base, with 9 bases between them. Germline loops: CDR1 SEHNR, CDR2 FQNEAQ (reference sequence). The CDR3 length is 15 residues.

The chain has TRBV5-1 and TRBJ1-1; no definite D call. Looked up from germline, CDR1 is SGHRS and CDR2 is YFSETQ. CDR3 size: 16 residues. V lost 0 bases to trimming and J lost 0 bases, with 12 bases between them. The DNA for the CDR3 is TGCGCCAGCAGCTTGGTGGGCGCAAGCATGAACACTGAAGCTTTCTTT. It is translated as CASSLVGASMNTEAFF.

V usage is TRBV28 and J usage is TRBJ2-3, with 7 bases matching TRBD2. V lost 6 bases and J lost 2; bases outside the gene matches: 5. The CDR3 has 14 amino acids. Germline V gives CDR1 MDHEN, CDR2 SYDVKM. The CDR3 region has the DNA TGTGCCAGCAGGTTAGCGGGCCTCACAGATACGCAGTATTTT. It translates to CASRLAGLTDTQYF.

V usage is TRBV10-2 and J usage is TRBJ1-2, with D maybe TRBD1 (5 bases). Trimming shortened V by 2 bases and J by 3 bases, and 7 bases separated the two germline ends. Germline loops: CDR1 WSHSY, CDR2 SAAADI. The CDR3 contains 13 residues. The CDR3 loop is CASSEAGYYGYTF. CDR3 DNA: TGCGCCAGCAGTGAGGCAGGGTACTATGGCTACACCTTC.